The T cell receptor beta chain under discussion was sequenced for a study of T cells in Graves' hyperthyroidism and ophthalmopathy. Study observations and caveats: In the blood, most expanded thyroid clonotypes above 0.001 appeared as well.

There were TCR beta CDR3 regions amplified from RNA transcripts. Initially, a first-round RT-PCR of the TCR CDR3 employed the HTBI primer set. From the multiplex PCR reads, TCRdb called clonotypes with MiXCR, one entry per CDR3 protein. The table lists 550,000 to 650,000 distinct CDR3 sequences, approximately 14% of them singletons. Diagnoses were established using clinical symptoms, serum thyroxine and TRAb, thyroid ultrasound and orbital computed tomography. PBMCs stemmed from less than 13 ml fresh peripheral blood. Ten or more counts support this clonotype. The antigen is not known. Trimming cost V 3 bases and J 0 bases; bases outside gene matches: 7. This CDR3 is built from 17 residues. In germline, CDR1 is MNHNS, CDR2 SASEGT.

The TCR was taken from a woman in her thirties or forties with Graves' hyperthyroidism. Material for sequencing was blood. The chain carries TRBV6-1 and TRBJ1-5; 8 bases align to TRBD1. CDR3 bases: TGTGCCAGCAGTGATAAGGGACAGGCGAATAGCAATCAGCCCCAGCATTTT. Translating it yields CASSDKGQANSNQPQHF.